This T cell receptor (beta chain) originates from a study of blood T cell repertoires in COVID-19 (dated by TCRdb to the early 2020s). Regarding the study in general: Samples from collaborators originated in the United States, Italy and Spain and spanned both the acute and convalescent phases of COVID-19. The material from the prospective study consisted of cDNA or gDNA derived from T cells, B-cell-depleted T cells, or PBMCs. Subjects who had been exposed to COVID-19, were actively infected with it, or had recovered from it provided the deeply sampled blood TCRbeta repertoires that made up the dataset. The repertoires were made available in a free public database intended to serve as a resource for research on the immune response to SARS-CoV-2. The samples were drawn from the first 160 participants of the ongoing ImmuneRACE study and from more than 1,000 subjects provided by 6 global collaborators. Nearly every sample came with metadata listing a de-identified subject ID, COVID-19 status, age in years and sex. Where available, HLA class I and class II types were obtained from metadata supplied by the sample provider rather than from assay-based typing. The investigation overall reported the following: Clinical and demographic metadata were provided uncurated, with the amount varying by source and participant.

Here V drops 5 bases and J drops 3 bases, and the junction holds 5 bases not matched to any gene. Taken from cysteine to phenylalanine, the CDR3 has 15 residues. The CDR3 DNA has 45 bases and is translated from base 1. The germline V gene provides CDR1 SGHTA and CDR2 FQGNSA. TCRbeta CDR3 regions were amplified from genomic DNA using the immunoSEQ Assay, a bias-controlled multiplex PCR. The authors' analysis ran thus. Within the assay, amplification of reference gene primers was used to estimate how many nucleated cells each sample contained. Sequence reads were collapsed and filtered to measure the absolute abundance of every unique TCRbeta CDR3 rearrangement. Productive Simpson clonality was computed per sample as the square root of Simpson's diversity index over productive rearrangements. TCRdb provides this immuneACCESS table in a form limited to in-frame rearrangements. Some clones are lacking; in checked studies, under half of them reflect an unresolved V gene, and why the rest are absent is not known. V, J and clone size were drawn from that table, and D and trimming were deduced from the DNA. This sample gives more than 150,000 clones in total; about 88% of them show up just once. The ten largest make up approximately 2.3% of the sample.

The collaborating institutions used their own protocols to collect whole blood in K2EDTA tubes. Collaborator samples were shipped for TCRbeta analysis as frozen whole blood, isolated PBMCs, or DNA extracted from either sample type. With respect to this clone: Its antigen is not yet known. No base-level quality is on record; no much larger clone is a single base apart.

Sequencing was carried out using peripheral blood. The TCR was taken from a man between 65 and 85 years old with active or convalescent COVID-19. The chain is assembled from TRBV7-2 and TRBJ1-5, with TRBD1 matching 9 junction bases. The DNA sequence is TGTGCCAGCAGCCAGGGGACAGGGATCAATCAGCCCCAGCATTTT. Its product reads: CASSQGTGINQPQHF.